These 27 T cell receptor beta chains were sequenced from one sample in a study of tumor-infiltrating lymphocytes in primary liver carcinoma. Co-extraction of RNA and DNA was performed on 20-30 mg of unsorted bulk tissue. A primer matching the constant region was used to make TCR beta cDNA from 450 to 500 ng of total RNA. Library construction for TCR beta comprised three nested multiplex PCR rounds performed with slightly modified ARM-PCR. Researchers ran the first two PCR rounds for approximately 9 cycles each with TRBV1-TRBV30 forward primers and a C-beta reverse primer. Using its own MiXCR run on the multiplex PCR reads, TCRdb lists one record per CDR3 protein. The table records 20,000 to 25,000 distinct CDR3 sequences, about 75% of them present only once. Sequencing was performed on liver tumor tissue from sampling region 1. Documented subset: tumor region T1, superior pole. These receptors originate from a woman between 25 and 40 years old with primary liver carcinoma and hepatitis B virus infection.

Concerning this clonotype itself: A read error may produce the germline difference seen at one junction end. This rearrangement joins TRBV12-3 or TRBV12-4 to TRBJ2-5; no reliable D call. This CDR3 comprises 15 residues. CDR3 protein: CSSSTYTGSEETQYF. In nucleotides, the CDR3 is TGTTCCAGCAGCACCTACACCGGAAGCGAAGAGACCCAGTACTTC.

In this sample, this clonotype turned up once. The junction does not match germline at one end; this may be a read error. The chain employs TRBV11-2 and TRBJ2-1, with 8 bases lining up with TRBD2. The CDR3 consists of 16 residues. CDR1 and CDR2 from the germline V gene are SGHAT and FQNNGV. CDR3 DNA: TGTGCCAACAGCTTGAATATCGGACTAGCCATGGGTGAGCAGTTCTTC. Protein sequence: CANSLNIGLAMGEQFF.

V is TRBV4-3 and J is TRBJ2-7; a possible D gene is TRBD2 (6 bases). The CDR3 covers 18 residues. V was trimmed by 1 base and J by 3 bases, leaving 22 bases between them. CDR1 and CDR2 (germline): LGHNA, YSLEER. This CDR3 reads CASSQAVTEGLISYEQYF. Here the CDR3 DNA reads TGCGCCAGCAGCCAAGCTGTGACGGAGGGTCTAATTAGCTACGAGCAGTACTTC.

About this clonotype itself: One end of the junction does not line up with germline, which may come from a read error. V usage is TRBV29-1 and J usage is TRBJ1-4; D unclear. There are 14 residues in the CDR3. Germline loops: CDR1 SQVTM, CDR2 ANQGSEA. CDR3 region: CNVGSSGRKEKLFF. CDR3 coding DNA: TGCAACGTTGGAAGTTCAGGACGAAAAGAAAAACTGTTTTTT.

Details on this clonotype: Mismatch with germline at one junction end may stem from a read error. V and J are TRBV5-1 and TRBJ2-2; the match to TRBD1 covers 7 bases. Germline V gene sequence: CDR1 SGHRS, CDR2 YFSETQ. This CDR3 has 17 amino acids. The CDR3 coding sequence is TGCACCAGCAGCTTGGGCCACCGGGACAGAGTGGCCGGGGAGCTGTTTTTT. It translates to CTSSLGHRDRVAGELFF.

The chain employs TRBV11-2 and TRBJ1-2; D perhaps matches TRBD1 (5 bases). The germline gives CDR1 SGHAT, CDR2 FQNNGV. Trimming left V 1 base short and J 1 base short, with 16 bases between. The CDR3 has 17 residues. The CDR3 is CASSLGPRQSINYGYTF. As DNA, the CDR3 is TGTGCCAGCAGCTTAGGCCCCAGACAGAGTATTAACTATGGCTACACCTTC. The variable domain in full, with the rest retrieved from reference TRBV11-2 and TRBJ1-2, is EAGVAQSPRYKIIEKRQSVAFWCNPISGHATLYWYQQILGQGPKLLIQFQNNGVVDDSQLPKDRFSAERLKGVDSTLKIQPAKLEDSAVYLCASSLGPRQSINYGYTFGSGTRLTVV.

A word on this clonotype: This likely comes from a read error, as the CDR3 has no conserved phenylalanine or tryptophan at its end. The rearrangement links TRBV28 to TRBJ2-7, with unresolved D. Per germline, CDR1 MDHEN and CDR2 SYDVKM. The CDR3 sequence is 17 residues long. The CDR3 nucleotides read TGTGGCAGCAGCCTCCCTTTGGACGGATGGTACTCCTACAAGCAGTACCTC. Amino acids: CGSSLPLDGWYSYKQYL.

The sample holds one count of this clonotype. The junction differs from germline at one of its ends, possibly a read error. V gene TRBV4-3 combines with J gene TRBJ2-1; 7 nucleotides line up with TRBD2. Per the germline V gene, CDR1 is LGHNA and CDR2 is YSLEER. The length of the CDR3 is 16 residues. The CDR3 DNA reads TGCGACAGCAGCCAAGATGCGGGAGACTCCTACAATGAGCAGTTCTTC. Its protein is CDSSQDAGDSYNEQFF.

This rearrangement joins TRBV25-1 to TRBJ2-7; D is unclear. The CDR3 has 10 amino acids. Germline-derived CDR1 and CDR2 are MGHDK and SYGVNS. CDR3 coding DNA: TGTGTCAACAATTTCTACGAGCAGTACTTC. Amino acid sequence: CVNNFYEQYF.

In the case of this clonotype: The CDR3 ends on some other residue instead of the conserved phenylalanine or tryptophan, so this is likely a read error. The chain combines TRBV4-3 with TRBJ2-1, with D maybe TRBD2 (6 bases). This CDR3 is built from 16 residues. Germline lookup yields CDR1 LGHNA and CDR2 YSLEER. The CDR3 region is CASSQGAGSSYNKQFL. DNA of the CDR3: TGCGCCAGCAGCCAAGGTGCGGGAAGCTCTTACAATAAGCAGTTCCTC.

With regard to this clonotype: Since no conserved phenylalanine or tryptophan closes the CDR3, a read error is the likely cause. The V gene is TRBV14, the J gene TRBJ2-7, with D perhaps matching TRBD2 (6 bases). CDR3 length equals 15 residues. In germline, CDR1 is SGHDN, CDR2 FVKESK. The DNA of the CDR3 is TGTGCCAGCAGCCGGGCGGCGGGGACTGACTACAAGCAGTACTCC. The encoded protein is CASSRAAGTDYKQYS.

The sample holds many counts of this clonotype. This chain joins TRBV5-6 and TRBJ2-3, with D possibly being TRBD1 or TRBD2 (5 bases each). The germline CDR1 and CDR2 sequences are SGHDT and YYEEEE. V was trimmed by 0 bases and J by 4 bases, leaving 9 bases between them. The CDR3 is 14 amino acids. The CDR3 bases are TGTGCCAGCAGCTTGGGGATGGGGGCAGATACGCAGTATTTT. Encoded protein: CASSLGMGADTQYF.

The CDR3 DNA reads as TGTGCCAGTACCTGGGAGGGACTAGCGGTAACATGGGAGCTGTTTTTT. Its translation: CASTWEGLAVTWELFF. The chain is built from TRBV28 and TRBJ2-2; TRBD2 matches 11 bases. V was clipped by 9 bases and J by 9 bases; unmatched bases: 15. The CDR3 contains 16 residues. Germline CDR1 reads MDHEN; CDR2 reads SYDVKM.

This sequence joins TRBV11-2 and TRBJ2-7; D possibly corresponds to TRBD2 (6 bases). The CDR3 sequence is 13 residues long. V gave up 7 bases and J gave up 3 bases, with 13 bases separating them. Germline loops: CDR1 SGHAT, CDR2 FQNNGV. CDR3 amino acids: CASNIGGNYEQYF. CDR3 DNA: TGTGCCAGCAACATTGGAGGGAACTACGAGCAGTACTTC.

Details on this clonotype: The junction departs from germline at one end; a sequencing error may be responsible. The chain combines TRBV11-2 with TRBJ2-1, with 8 bases aligning to TRBD1. CDR3 length: 16 residues. Germline V CDR1 and CDR2: SGHAT, FQNNGV. The CDR3 DNA reads as TGTGCCAACAGCGACGAGGCCGGGACAGGCAATCCTGAGCAGTTCTTC. This translates into CANSDEAGTGNPEQFF.

A word on this clonotype: A read error may produce the germline difference seen at one junction end. CDR3 bases: TGTGTCAGCAGAGGATTGGGGACCCCGTGGGCCAACGTCCCGACTTTC. Its translation: CVSRGLGTPWANVPTF. V gene TRBV28 combines with J gene TRBJ2-6; D could derive from TRBD1 or TRBD2 (5 bases each). Germline V gives CDR1 MDHEN, CDR2 SYDVKM. The CDR3 spans 16 residues.

A remark on this clonotype: The CDR3 end shows no conserved phenylalanine or tryptophan, and so a read error is likely. This rearrangement joins TRBV28 to TRBJ2-1; D is unresolved. The CDR3 is made up of 11 amino acids. Germline assignment: CDR1 MDHEN and CDR2 SYDVKM. CDR3 amino acids: CASSFFGEQFL. The CDR3 nucleotides are TGTGCAAGCAGTTTTTTTGGTGAGCAGTTCTTA.

Note on this clonotype: Being one base from a much bigger clone, this may be a read error. The chain combines TRBV12-3 or TRBV12-4 with TRBJ2-5; no clear D. Trimming shortened V by 4 bases and J by 1 base, and 10 bases separated the two germline ends. The CDR3 covers 14 residues. The CDR3 sequence is CASSYPYSQETQYF. CDR3 bases: TGTGCCAGCAGTTACCCGTACTCCCAAGAGACCCAGTACTTC.

This sequence joins TRBV5-6 and TRBJ2-7, with D possibly called TRBD1 or TRBD2 (5 bases each). In germline, CDR1 is SGHDT, CDR2 YYEEEE. The CDR3 runs to 13 residues. The V end lost 6 bases, the J end lost 13 bases, and 23 bases lay between the germline ends. In DNA, the CDR3 is TGTGCCAGCAACTTAGGGACCGGGCTATCGCAATACTTC. This translates into CASNLGTGLSQYF.

For this clonotype: At one boundary the junction diverges from the germline segment, which might be a read error. The rearrangement joins TRBV11-1 to TRBJ1-1; D is uncertain. Germline V gives CDR1 SGHAT, CDR2 FQDESV (reference sequence). The CDR3 is 15 residues long. The DNA of the CDR3 is TGTACCAGCAGCTCAACCGGTACAGTGAACATTGAAGCTTTCTTT. Encoded protein: CTSSSTGTVNIEAFF.

As to this clonotype: Mismatch with germline at one junction end may stem from a read error. This chain uses TRBV12-3 or TRBV12-4 with TRBJ2-5; D not resolved. The CDR3 spans 15 residues. The CDR3 coding sequence is TGTGCCAGCAGCACCTACTCCGAGAGCGAAGAGGCCCAGTACTTC. Protein product: CASSTYSESEEAQYF.

The J gene is TRBJ2-3, the V gene TRBV11-2; 12 bases are a match to TRBD2. This CDR3 has 16 residues. Trimming cost V 10 bases and J 6 bases; bases outside gene matches: 14. Per germline, CDR1 SGHAT and CDR2 FQNNGV. CDR3 loop: CANRTGLAGIVDTQYF. DNA for the CDR3: TGTGCCAACAGGACGGGACTAGCGGGTATTGTTGATACGCAGTATTTT.

As for this clonotype: A read error may produce the germline difference seen at one junction end. The gene calls are TRBV28 and TRBJ1-5; D gene unclear. Germline CDR1 MDHEN, CDR2 SYDVKM. The CDR3 length is 15 residues. CDR3 in DNA: TGTGCCAGGAGTTTTCAGGTTTGGAGTGATAAGCCCCAGCATTTT. Protein: CARSFQVWSDKPQHF.

This clonotype is a singleton in its sample. The missing conserved phenylalanine or tryptophan at the end of this CDR3 makes a read error likely. CDR3 DNA: TGTACCAGCAGCCGGAGACAGGCCTCCTGCAATGAGCAGTTCCTC. The encoded protein is CTSSRRQASCNEQFL. J is TRBJ2-1 and V is TRBV11-1; D is perhaps TRBD1 (6 bases). Germline CDR1 reads SGHAT; CDR2 reads FQDESV (reference sequence). This CDR3 spans 15 amino acids.

Regarding this clonotype: The conserved phenylalanine or tryptophan is not found at the CDR3 terminus, so this likely reflects a read error. The V call is TRBV11-2, the J call TRBJ2-3; D is unclear. Trimming left V 7 bases short and J 7 bases short, with 21 bases between. Germline V gene sequence: CDR1 SGHAT, CDR2 FQNNGV. This CDR3 region has 15 residues. This chain's CDR3 is CASTSLLSDTYTQYS. The CDR3 DNA sequence: TGTGCCAGCACCTCCTTACTCTCTGATACATATACGCAGTATTCT.

A remark on this clonotype: Compared with germline, one end of the junction differs, possibly owing to a read error. The rearrangement links TRBV5-1 to TRBJ2-2; 14 bases fit TRBD2. This CDR3 comprises 17 residues. Germline CDR1 SGHRS, CDR2 YFSETQ. CDR3 loop: CGSSLTGTSGSAGELFF. CDR3 nucleotides: TGCGGCAGCAGCCTGACCGGGACTAGCGGGAGCGCCGGGGAGCTGTTTTTT.

This clonotype occurred many times. V usage is TRBV11-2 and J usage is TRBJ2-1; 7 bases line up with TRBD2. Germline assignment: CDR1 SGHAT and CDR2 FQNNGV. The CDR3 is 17 amino acids. Germline trimming cut 5 bases from V and 8 bases from J; bases unmatched to any gene: 18. The CDR3 loop is CASSLPLSAVGGDEQFF. CDR3 sequence (DNA): TGTGCCAGCAGCCTACCTCTTTCAGCGGTTGGGGGGGATGAGCAGTTCTTC.